Listed below are T cell receptor beta chains from one sample, sequenced in a study of CD8 T cells in ankylosing spondylitis. TCRdb called the 5' RACE reads again in MiXCR, with one record for every CDR3 protein. Among about 800,000 distinct CDR3 sequences listed, 10% to 15% were seen once. Specimen: blood, either unsorted or a sorted T cell fraction (not recorded which). The receptors stem from a male donor with ankylosing spondylitis. The CDR3 runs from the conserved cysteine through the conserved F or W. D genes are given only for firm matches. Expanded clones get a size class; other rows say once, few or many, or leave the size out.

D gene,J gene,clone size,V gene,CDR3 protein,CDR3 DNA
NA,TRBJ1-5,NA,TRBV6-1,CASSVAGGDQPQHF,TGTGCCAGCAGTGTGGCGGGGGGCGATCAGCCCCAGCATTTT
NA,TRBJ2-1,NA,TRBV6-1,CASSEVTGVGEQFF,TGTGCCAGCAGTGAAGTGACCGGGGTTGGGGAGCAGTTCTTC
TRBD2,TRBJ2-5,NA,TRBV28,CASSLLRERETQYF,TGTGCCAGCAGTTTACTGCGGGAGCGAGAGACCCAGTACTTC
NA,TRBJ2-5,NA,TRBV9,CASSVGTEGGGQETQYF,TGTGCCAGCAGCGTAGGGACAGAGGGAGGGGGCCAAGAGACCCAGTACTTC
NA,TRBJ2-7,few,TRBV5-1,CASSLKLAWTESYEQYF,TGCGCCAGCAGCTTGAAGTTGGCCTGGACAGAGTCCTACGAGCAGTACTTC
NA,TRBJ1-6,few,TRBV6-1,CASSPQGIDSPLHF,TGTGCCAGCAGCCCCCAGGGAATCGATTCACCCCTCCACTTT
TRBD2,TRBJ2-1,NA,TRBV20-1,CSARSPSGRVEQFF,TGCAGTGCTAGAAGTCCTAGCGGGAGGGTTGAGCAGTTCTTC
TRBD1,TRBJ1-2,NA,TRBV4-3,CASSHHRDRGSTNYGYTF,TGCGCCAGCAGCCACCACCGGGACAGGGGGTCCACTAACTATGGCTACACCTTC
TRBD2,TRBJ2-3,many,TRBV29-1,CSVEGSGRTQYF,TGCAGCGTTGAGGGTAGCGGGAGGACGCAGTATTTT
NA,TRBJ2-5,few,TRBV4-2,CASSPGETETQYF,TGTGCCAGCAGCCCAGGAGAGACCGAGACCCAGTACTTC
NA,TRBJ2-5,NA,TRBV12-3/TRBV12-4,CASSSRGDETQYF,TGTGCCAGCAGTTCCAGGGGGGATGAGACCCAGTACTTC
NA,TRBJ2-2,many,TRBV6-5,CASSRHSGELFF,TGTGCCAGCAGTAGACACTCCGGGGAGCTGTTTTTT
TRBD2,TRBJ2-1,NA,TRBV20-1,CSASSPLGAGTYNEQFF,TGCAGTGCTAGTTCCCCCCTGGGAGCGGGGACCTACAATGAGCAGTTCTTC
TRBD1,TRBJ1-1,NA,TRBV20-1,CSARVQGADPNTEAFF,TGCAGTGCTAGAGTCCAGGGGGCCGACCCGAACACTGAAGCTTTCTTT
TRBD1,TRBJ2-7,few,TRBV20-1,CSASTDRDYEQYF,TGCAGTGCTTCGACCGACAGGGACTACGAGCAGTACTTC
NA,TRBJ2-6,few,TRBV5-1,CASRGNGYSGANVLTF,TGCGCCAGCAGAGGAAACGGATACTCTGGGGCCAACGTCCTGACTTTC
TRBD1,TRBJ1-5,NA,TRBV3-1,CASSPATGGDQPQHF,TGTGCCAGCAGCCCGGCGACAGGGGGCGATCAGCCCCAGCATTTT
NA,TRBJ1-4,NA,TRBV20-1,CSARDAERDEKLFF,TGCAGTGCTAGAGATGCAGAGAGAGATGAAAAACTGTTTTTT
TRBD1,TRBJ2-7,many,TRBV12-3/TRBV12-4,CASSPGGYEQYF,TGTGCCAGCAGCCCAGGGGGCTACGAGCAGTACTTC
NA,TRBJ1-5,NA,TRBV6-2/TRBV6-3,CASSYFEVRGGQPQHF,TGTGCCAGCAGTTACTTCGAAGTCAGGGGAGGACAGCCCCAGCATTTT
NA,TRBJ2-1,NA,TRBV5-1,CASSLDQGSYNEQFF,TGCGCCAGCAGCTTGGATCAGGGTTCCTACAATGAGCAGTTCTTC
NA,TRBJ2-1,many,TRBV20-1,CSARKNEQFF,TGCAGTGCTAGAAAGAATGAGCAGTTCTTC
NA,TRBJ1-2,NA,TRBV29-1,CSGSGAHGYTF,TGCAGCGGTTCAGGGGCCCATGGCTACACCTTC
TRBD1,TRBJ2-1,few,TRBV5-6,CASSLPTGGSYNEQFF,TGTGCCAGCAGCTTGCCAACAGGGGGTTCCTACAATGAGCAGTTCTTC
NA,TRBJ2-1,few,TRBV9,CASSVAPPYNEQFF,TGTGCCAGCAGCGTAGCCCCGCCCTACAATGAGCAGTTCTTC
NA,TRBJ1-1,many,TRBV29-1,CSVESSFRGTEAFF,TGCAGCGTTGAGTCCTCTTTTAGGGGCACTGAAGCTTTCTTT
NA,TRBJ2-2,NA,TRBV24-1,CATHNVTTGELFF,TGTGCCACCCATAATGTGACTACCGGGGAGCTGTTTTTT
TRBD1,TRBJ1-5,few,TRBV20-1,CSARPGTGSQHF,TGCAGTGCTAGACCTGGGACAGGGTCCCAGCATTTT
NA,TRBJ2-7,NA,TRBV19,CASSKAGEIYEQYF,TGTGCCAGTTCCAAAGCAGGGGAGATTTACGAGCAGTACTTC
NA,TRBJ2-3,NA,TRBV20-1,CSARDPGTPGDTQYF,TGCAGTGCTAGAGATCCTGGGACCCCGGGGGATACGCAGTATTTT
NA,TRBJ2-2,NA,TRBV28,CASSRSAGELFF,TGTGCCAGCAGCCGGTCGGCCGGGGAGCTGTTTTTT
TRBD1,TRBJ2-7,NA,TRBV9,CASSVMGQGPYEQYF,TGTGCCAGCAGCGTAATGGGACAGGGGCCCTACGAGCAGTACTTC
NA,TRBJ2-5,few,TRBV10-3,CAISQGIWETQYF,TGTGCCATCAGCCAGGGGATTTGGGAGACCCAGTACTTC
NA,TRBJ2-1,few,TRBV13,CASSLPLEDEQFF,TGTGCCAGCAGCCTACCCCTAGAGGATGAGCAGTTCTTC
NA,TRBJ2-6,NA,TRBV4-1,CASSQVPITGANVLTF,TGCGCCAGCAGCCAAGTCCCCATCACTGGGGCCAACGTCCTGACTTTC